The T cell receptor beta chain under discussion was sequenced for a study of blood T cell repertoires in COVID-19 (dated by TCRdb to 2018 to 2021). Some background on the complete study: Samples from collaborators originated in the United States, Italy and Spain and spanned both the acute and convalescent phases of COVID-19. The prospective study material was composed of cDNA or gDNA derived from T cells, B-cell-depleted T cells, or PBMCs. Subjects who had been exposed to COVID-19, were actively infected with it, or had recovered from it provided the deeply sampled blood TCRbeta repertoires that made up the dataset. The repertoires were released in a freely available public database meant as a resource for research on the immune response to SARS-CoV-2. The samples were drawn from the first 160 participants of the ongoing ImmuneRACE study and from 1,200 or so subjects provided by 6 global collaborators. The sample metadata nearly always contained a de-identified subject ID, COVID-19 status, age in years and sex. Where HLA class I and class II types were available, the types were taken from metadata supplied by the sample provider, not from assay-based typing.

CDR1 and CDR2 are read off the germline V gene (reference sequence) as SEHNR and FQNEAQ. There are 15 amino acids in the CDR3, from cysteine to phenylalanine inclusive. The sequence is cut down to CDR3 DNA, 45 bases in frame from base 1. The junction shows trimming of 5 bases on V and 7 bases on J, plus 17 bases between the germline ends. Whole blood was collected in K2EDTA tubes by collaborating institutions according to the institutions' own protocols. For TCRbeta analysis, collaborator samples were shipped as frozen whole blood, as isolated PBMCs, or as DNA extracted from either sample type. For this clone: The antigen it recognizes is unknown. Base qualities were left out, and no much larger clone turns up one base away.

TCRbeta CDR3 regions were amplified from genomic DNA by means of the immunoSEQ Assay, a bias-controlled multiplex PCR. The original methods were these. The number of nucleated cells in each sample was estimated from the amplification of reference gene primers within the assay. To quantify the absolute abundance of each unique TCRbeta CDR3 rearrangement, sequence reads were collapsed and filtered. For each sample, productive Simpson clonality was calculated as the square root of Simpson's diversity index over productive rearrangements. TCRdb holds this immuneACCESS table with in-frame rearrangements only. Some clones are missing; in checked studies, unresolved V genes explain under half, and the rest has no known cause. Clone size and V and J calls were adopted from that table, with D and trimming inferred from the DNA. The sample has approximately 50,000 clones on record, approximately 87% of them singletons. The ten largest clones capture around an eighth of the sample.

Overall results and qualifications from the work: Clinical and demographic metadata were provided uncurated, with the amount varying by source and participant.

This sequence uses TRBV7-9 and TRBJ1-4; the D segment could be TRBD1, given 5 matching bases. The sequence derives from a human donor in a cohort sampled during active COVID-19. Sequenced input: peripheral blood. The DNA sequence is as follows: TGTGCCAGCAGCCCTCTCCCGGGGGATGGTGAAAAACTGTTTTTT. This translates into CASSPLPGDGEKLFF.